This TCR beta chain was documented in a study of blood T cell repertoires in COVID-19. Study as a whole: Researchers got acute and convalescent COVID-19 samples from the United States, Italy and Spain. Sources were T cells, B-cell-depleted T cells, or PBMCs; the material itself was cDNA or gDNA.

As handled by the study authors: Estimation of nucleated cell counts relied on the amplification of reference gene primers. This table comes from immunoSEQ multiplex PCR, and its TCRdb copy is limited to in-frame clones, with some not included. D and trimming come from the DNA, and the V and J calls and clone size come from that table. The data show 130,000 to 150,000 clones, approximately 85% seen once. Trimming removed 2 bases from V and 6 bases from J, with 17 bases in between. Germline CDR1 reads MGHDK; CDR2 reads SYGVNS. The CDR3 covers 16 residues. This clone was detected once. The Seattle patients joined while their infection was active and were tracked longitudinally afterward.

The clonotype originates from a woman aged 55-75 years with COVID-19, enrolled during active disease. The chain links TRBV25-1 to TRBJ2-1, with D possibly matching TRBD2 (5 bases). Sequencing was performed on peripheral blood. CDR3 amino acids: CASSEGPGRGSNEQFF. For the CDR3, the DNA is TGTGCCAGCAGTGAAGGACCGGGGAGAGGGTCCAATGAGCAGTTCTTC. Using reference TRBV25-1 and TRBJ2-1 for the parts outside the CDR3, the full variable domain is EADIYQTPRYLVIGTGKKITLECSQTMGHDKMYWYQQDPGMELHLIHYSYGVNSTEKGDLSSESTVSRIRTEHFPLTLESARPSHTSQYLCASSEGPGRGSNEQFFGPGTRLTVL.